The 24 T cell receptor beta chains in this list originate from one sample, sequenced in a study of T-cell reconstitution after alpha-beta-depleted transplantation in children. Construction of the TCRbeta library involved unique molecular identifiers. TCRdb fed the PCR reads into MiXCR, producing one record per CDR3 protein. The table shows around 300,000 distinct CDR3 sequences, with about a quarter occurring only once. The sample here was PBMCs, mostly from graft donor cells, taken 180 days after TCRalphabeta/CD19-depleted stem cell transplant. Source of these receptors: a male patient aged 10-17 years who had a stem cell transplant for acute lymphoblastic leukemia, so the T cells may come from the graft donor.

The rearrangement uses TRBV18 and TRBJ1-4; unclear D gene. V was cut by 9 bases and J by 4 bases, with 3 bases left in between. Looked up from germline, CDR1 is KGHSH and CDR2 is LQKENI. The CDR3 runs to 10 residues. The DNA for the CDR3 is TGTGCCAGGATTAATGAAAAACTGTTTTTT. This sequence encodes CARINEKLFF. Together with reference TRBV18 and TRBJ1-4, the CDR3 gives the full variable domain: NAGVMQNPRHLVRRRGQEARLRCSPMKGHSHVYWYRQLPEEGLKFMVYLQKENIIDESGMPKERFSAEFPKEGPSILRIQQVVRGDSAAYFCARINEKLFFGSGTQLSVL.

This clonotype was observed a single time. The genes are TRBV7-3 and TRBJ1-2, with D possibly TRBD1 on 6 matching bases. Between the trimmed V and J ends, which lost 2 bases and 7 bases, there was a span of 11 bases. The germline CDR1 and CDR2 sequences are SGHTA and FQGTGA. The CDR3 is made up of 13 amino acids. CDR3 residues: CASSLGGGLGYTF. The CDR3 coding sequence is TGTGCCAGCAGCTTAGGGGGGGGGCTTGGCTACACCTTC. Based on the CDR3 plus reference TRBV7-3 and TRBJ1-2, the full variable domain is GAGVSQTPSNKVTEKGKYVELRCDPISGHTALYWYRQSLGQGPEFLIYFQGTGAADDSGLPNDRFFAVRPEGSVSTLKIQRTERGDSAVYLCASSLGGGLGYTFGSGTRLTVV.

This clonotype was counted a few times. The CDR3 DNA reads TGTGCCAGCAGTTACTCCGGGACAGGGTCGTTCTATGGCTACACCTTC. Protein product: CASSYSGTGSFYGYTF. The chain has TRBV6-5 and TRBJ1-2, with TRBD1 identical over 9 bases. The V segment lost 0 bases and the J segment 4 bases; nucleotides outside the gene matches: 6. The CDR3 consists of 16 residues. The germline CDR1 and CDR2 sequences are MNHEY and SVGAGI.

This clonotype came up a few times. V is TRBV20-1 and J is TRBJ2-2, with 11 bases lining up with TRBD2. Per germline, CDR1 DFQATT and CDR2 SNEGSKA (reference sequence). The CDR3 runs 14 residues. J lost 3 bases, V lost 5 bases, and 2 bases had no gene match. The CDR3, as DNA: TGCAGTGCTCCTAGCGGGAGGCACACCGGGGAGCTGTTTTTT. It yields the protein CSAPSGRHTGELFF.

Only one count was recorded for this clonotype. The chain links TRBV4-2 to TRBJ2-4; 7 nucleotides align to TRBD1. Germline CDR1 is LGHNA and CDR2 is YNFKEQ. V shed 4 bases, J shed 6 bases, and the junction held 30 bases outside the gene matches. The length of the CDR3 is 22 residues. CDR3 loop: CASSPRAYRDSKEGGPRNIQYF. Here the CDR3 DNA reads TGTGCCAGCAGCCCCCGGGCGTACCGGGACAGTAAAGAAGGGGGCCCTAGAAACATTCAGTACTTC.

This clonotype was seen a single time. At one boundary the junction diverges from the germline segment, which might be a read error. The chain carries TRBV9 and TRBJ1-1, with a tentative D call TRBD1 (6 bases). The V gene's germline CDR1 is SGDLS and CDR2 YYNGEE. The length of the CDR3 is 14 residues. CDR3 sequence: CASSHDRLNTEAFF. The CDR3 region has the DNA TGTGCCAGCAGCCACGACAGGCTGAACACTGAAGCCTTCTTT. The full variable domain, completed using reference TRBV9 and TRBJ1-1, is DSGVTQTPKHLITATGQRVTLRCSPRSGDLSVYWYQQSLDQGLQFLIQYYNGEERAKGNILERFSAQQFPDLHSELNLSSLELGDSALYFCASSHDRLNTEAFFGQGTRLTVV.

In this sample, this clonotype turned up a few times. The chain links TRBV12-3 or TRBV12-4 to TRBJ1-3; D gene unclear. V lost 2 bases and J lost 0, with 8 bases in between. The length of the CDR3 is 15 residues. DNA of the CDR3: TGTGCCAGCAGTTTACAGGATAACTCTGGAAACACCATATATTTT. It yields the protein CASSLQDNSGNTIYF.

The gene calls are TRBV25-1 and TRBJ2-7; no clear D gene. V lost 4 bases and J 3 bases, leaving 4 bases between the germline ends. CDR3 size: 11 residues. CDR1 and CDR2 (germline): MGHDK, SYGVNS. The CDR3 loop reads CASSVLYEQYF. CDR3 nucleotide sequence: TGTGCCAGCAGTGTCCTCTACGAGCAGTACTTC.

On this clonotype itself: One end of the junction does not line up with germline, which may come from a read error. The chain carries TRBV6-1 and TRBJ2-6; D possibly matches TRBD1 or TRBD2 (5 bases each). Germline-derived CDR1 and CDR2 are MNHNS and SASEGT. This CDR3 region has 18 residues. CDR3 bases: TGTGCCAGCAGTCCAGGTCTCCGCCCTAACTCCGGGGCCATCGTCCTGACTTTC. Residues: CASSPGLRPNSGAIVLTF.

The CDR3 protein is CASSLAVLAGETGELFF. The CDR3 DNA sequence: TGTGCCAGCAGCTTAGCCGTCCTAGCGGGAGAAACCGGGGAGCTGTTTTTT. This chain links TRBV7-2 with TRBJ2-2, with 10 bases identical to TRBD2. The CDR3 totals 17 residues. Germline V CDR1 and CDR2: SGHTA, FQGNSA. Trimming removed 0 bases from V and 5 bases from J; junction bases left unmatched: 6.

The table lists this clonotype with a few counts. The genes are TRBV6-6 and TRBJ1-5; no definite D call. The CDR3 extends over 13 amino acids. CDR1 and CDR2 from the germline V gene are MNHNY and SVGAGI (reference sequence). Trimming took off 4 bases at V and 5 bases at J, with 9 bases between the two ends. For the CDR3, the DNA is TGTGCCAGCAGTTCGTCGGCCCATCAGCCCCAGCATTTT. Translation: CASSSSAHQPQHF.

This chain connects TRBV20-1 to TRBJ2-7; D gene ambiguous. Germline CDR1 and CDR2: DFQATT and SNEGSKA (reference sequence). The V end lost 5 bases, the J end lost 4 bases, and 9 bases lay between the germline ends. The CDR3 runs to 11 residues. The CDR3 region has the DNA TGCAGTGCTCGAAAAAAGTACGAGCAGTACTTC. Amino acid sequence: CSARKKYEQYF.

This clonotype was recorded at least ten times. CDR3 sequence: CAISGLVGGRYEQYF. CDR3 sequence (DNA): TGTGCCATCAGTGGCCTCGTCGGGGGAAGATACGAGCAGTACTTC. The rearrangement links TRBV10-3 to TRBJ2-7, with D possibly being TRBD2 (6 bases). Germline V gene sequence: CDR1 ENHRY, CDR2 SYGVKD. The ends were cut back, 4 bases at V and 4 bases at J, with 17 bases in the middle. The CDR3 extends over 15 amino acids.

The gene calls are TRBV6-2 or TRBV6-3 and TRBJ2-1; perhaps D is TRBD1 or TRBD2 (6 bases each). Germline V gene sequence: CDR1 MNHEY, CDR2 SVGEGT. Trimming removed 8 bases at V and 4 bases at J, with 15 bases between. CDR3 length: 14 amino acids. Here the CDR3 DNA reads TGTGCCAGCGTCCCCGGGGGCAGATACAATGAGCAGTTCTTC. It codes for CASVPGGRYNEQFF.

This rearrangement joins TRBV5-1 to TRBJ2-7; 7 bases align to TRBD2. From germline, CDR1 is SGHRS and CDR2 YFSETQ. This CDR3 has 15 amino acids. The J segment lost 0 bases and the V segment lost 4 bases, leaving 7 bases of the junction unmatched. The CDR3 bases are TGCGCCAGCAGCACCGGGACTACGAGCTCCTACGAGCAGTACTTC. It encodes CASSTGTTSSYEQYF.

Comment on this clonotype: A much bigger clone sits one base away, suggesting this may be a read error. The chain couples TRBV20-1 to TRBJ2-2; TRBD2 is a possible D gene (6 bases). The germline V and J ends were trimmed by 5 bases and 9 bases, with 13 bases remaining between them. Germline values: CDR1 DFQATT, CDR2 SNEGSKA (reference sequence). This CDR3 comprises 12 residues. In nucleotides, the CDR3 is TGCAGTGCTGCTAGCGACGCCAGGGAGCTGTTTTTT. Its translation: CSAASDARELFF.

This clonotype was found a few times. This sequence joins TRBV4-1 and TRBJ2-7; TRBD2 matches 10 bases. Germline CDR1 MGHRA, CDR2 YSYEKL. The junction had 10 bases not matched to a gene; V was cut back by 0 bases and J by 2 bases. The CDR3 is 18 residues long. The CDR3 loop is CASSQDLWKAGGPYEQYF. CDR3 in DNA: TGCGCCAGCAGCCAAGATCTGTGGAAAGCGGGAGGGCCCTACGAGCAGTACTTC.

This chain connects TRBV20-1 to TRBJ1-1; D is perhaps TRBD1 (5 bases). CDR3 length equals 12 residues. The V end lost 5 bases, the J end lost 11 bases, and 18 bases lay between the germline ends. The germline CDR1 and CDR2 sequences are DFQATT and SNEGSKA (reference sequence). The CDR3 protein is CSAPAFGARAFF. The CDR3 region has the DNA TGCAGTGCTCCTGCTTTCGGGGCTCGGGCTTTCTTT.

This clonotype was counted only a few times. The rearrangement joins TRBV3-1 to TRBJ1-3, with D possibly being TRBD1 (5 bases). The CDR3 runs to 16 residues. V lost 4 bases, J lost 4 bases, and 17 bases lay in between. The V gene's germline CDR1 is LGHDT and CDR2 YNNKEL (reference sequence). CDR3 amino acids: CASSPDAKGSGNTIYF. In nucleotides, the CDR3 is TGTGCCAGCAGCCCCGACGCGAAGGGGTCGGGAAACACCATATATTTT.

A few counts support this clonotype. The chain links TRBV20-1 to TRBJ1-5; 7 bases fit TRBD1. The junction had 12 bases not matched to a gene; V was cut back by 7 bases and J by 6 bases. From germline, CDR1 is DFQATT and CDR2 SNEGSKA (reference sequence). The CDR3 loop spans 14 amino acids. CDR3 loop: CSVRTRQGGQPQHF. CDR3 sequence (DNA): TGCAGTGTCAGAACCCGACAGGGCGGTCAGCCCCAGCATTTT.

This clonotype came up a few times. The chain recombines TRBV18 with TRBJ2-1; 9 positions match TRBD1. V trimming: 2 bases; J trimming: 12 bases; junction bases outside the gene matches: 8. The germline CDR1 and CDR2 sequences are KGHSH and LQKENI. The CDR3 totals 14 residues. This chain's CDR3 is CASSPTTGGFRQFF. The CDR3 DNA is TGTGCCAGCTCACCAACGACAGGGGGATTTAGGCAGTTCTTC.

The chain links TRBV12-3 or TRBV12-4 to TRBJ2-2, with D possibly matching TRBD2 (6 bases). The V and J ends lost 4 bases and 3 bases respectively, with 9 bases between them. CDR3 length equals 14 residues. Written as DNA, the CDR3 is TGTGCCAGCAGTTACGGCGGGGACACCGGGGAGCTGTTTTTT. Amino acids: CASSYGGDTGELFF.

This chain uses TRBV9 with TRBJ1-3; D is unclear. V was pared by 2 bases and J by 0 bases, with 12 bases between. Germline V gene sequence: CDR1 SGDLS, CDR2 YYNGEE. The CDR3 totals 16 residues. CDR3 region: CASSVVPVDSGNTIYF. The CDR3, as DNA: TGTGCCAGCAGCGTTGTTCCGGTCGACTCTGGAAACACCATATATTTT. Drawing the rest from reference TRBV9 and TRBJ1-3, the complete variable domain is DSGVTQTPKHLITATGQRVTLRCSPRSGDLSVYWYQQSLDQGLQFLIQYYNGEERAKGNILERFSAQQFPDLHSELNLSSLELGDSALYFCASSVVPVDSGNTIYFGEGSWLTVV.

This clonotype has only a few counts. V is TRBV7-9 and J is TRBJ1-6; D might be TRBD1 (5 bases). Germline V gene sequence: CDR1 SEHNR, CDR2 FQNEAQ (reference sequence). Trimming cost V 2 bases and J 5 bases, with 10 bases left between them. The CDR3 has 15 amino acids. CDR3 DNA: TGTGCCAGCAGCTTATGGGGGGAAAATAATTCACCCCTCCACTTT. It translates to CASSLWGENNSPLHF.